Each of the 18 T cell receptor beta chains below was sequenced from the same sample in a study of cytomegalovirus exposure and HLA in healthy donors. PCR was performed using 60 Vbeta and 13 Jbeta primers. Measured with immunoSEQ multiplex PCR; TCRdb has only the in-frame clones, and not every one. The profile shows around 99,000 clones, 82% of them singletons. The specimen was PBMCs. The receptors were sampled from a man younger than 45 in good health and CMV-seropositive.

The rearrangement uses TRBV10-2 and TRBJ2-7; 10 bases align to TRBD2. V shed 3 bases and J 3 bases; nucleotides not matched to a gene: 2. Germline V gene data show CDR1 as WSHSY and CDR2 as SAAADI. The CDR3 sequence is 14 residues long. CDR3 region: CASSDSGGDYEQYF. Written as DNA, the CDR3 is TGCGCCAGCAGTGACAGCGGGGGGGACTACGAGCAGTACTTC.

As for this clone: Germline is not matched at one junction end, which may reflect a read error. The chain uses TRBV15 and TRBJ2-5; the match to TRBD2 covers 8 bases. Germline CDR1 is LNHNV and CDR2 is YYDKDF (reference sequence). The length of the CDR3 is 14 residues. CDR3 bases: TGTGCCACCGGAGCCCCGGGGGGGGCAGAGGCCCAGTACTTC. Its translation: CATGAPGGAEAQYF. The variable domain in full, completed from reference TRBV15 and TRBJ2-5, reads DAMVIQNPRYQVTQFGKPVTLSCSQTLNHNVMYWYQQKSSQAPKLLFHYYDKDFNNEADTPDNFQSRRPNTSFCFLDIRSPGLGDTAMYLCATGAPGGAEAQYFGPGTRLLVL.

The gene calls are TRBV6-5 and TRBJ2-1, with TRBD2 identical over 13 bases. With V trimmed by 7 bases and J by 4 bases, 4 bases remained unmatched. CDR1 is MNHEY and CDR2 is SVGAGI in the germline V gene. The CDR3 is made up of 15 amino acids. The CDR3 bases are TGTGCCAGCACCCCACTAGCGGGGGGGTACAATGAGCAGTTCTTC. It yields the protein CASTPLAGGYNEQFF.

V is TRBV5-4 and J is TRBJ2-3; 7 nucleotides match TRBD1. CDR3 length: 15 amino acids. The V segment lost 0 bases and the J segment 4 bases; nucleotides outside the gene matches: 5. Looked up from germline, CDR1 is SGHNT and CDR2 is YYREEE (reference sequence). The chain's CDR3 is CASSLGRGNSDTQYF. CDR3 in DNA: TGTGCCAGCAGCTTGGGCAGGGGGAACTCAGATACGCAGTATTTT.

The chain links TRBV13 to TRBJ2-5; D is perhaps TRBD2 (5 bases). The end of the DNA fits TRBJ2-7 better, so the J call may be wrong. This CDR3 spans 14 amino acids. Per germline, CDR1 PRHDT and CDR2 FYEKMQ (reference sequence). The CDR3 loop is CASSTRAASYEQYF. CDR3 coding DNA: TGTGCCAGCAGCACTAGAGCAGCCTCCTACGAGCAGTACTTC.

V usage is TRBV5-6 and J usage is TRBJ2-4; D is perhaps TRBD1 (6 bases). V shed 0 bases and J shed 1 base, with 11 bases lying between them. CDR1 and CDR2 (germline): SGHDT, YYEEEE. The CDR3 has 16 amino acids. CDR3 bases: TGTGCCAGCAGCTTGGGGGGGCAGGCGGCCAAAAACATTCAGTACTTC. Residues: CASSLGGQAAKNIQYF.

The rearrangement links TRBV6-6 to TRBJ2-5, with 9 bases lining up with TRBD1. V gave up 6 bases and J gave up 4 bases; unmatched junction bases: 9. Germline CDR1 reads MNHNY; CDR2 reads SVGAGI (reference sequence). The CDR3 is made up of 15 amino acids. CDR3 DNA: TGTGCCAGCAGCTCTGCCGGGACAGGGCGAGAGACCCAGTACTTC. Amino acid sequence: CASSSAGTGRETQYF.

A single count supports this clone. This sequence joins TRBV6-4 and TRBJ2-6, with 7 bases fitting TRBD2. With 4 bases clipped from V and 2 bases from J, the junction kept 2 bases outside the gene matches. The CDR3 runs to 15 residues. Germline assignment: CDR1 MRHNA and CDR2 SNTAGT. The CDR3 DNA follows: TGTGCCAGCAGTGGCGGGGGAACTGGGGCCAACGTCCTGACTTTC. Translated, it gives CASSGGGTGANVLTF.

Details on this clone: At one of its ends the junction is not consistent with the germline gene, which may arise from a read error. Additional DNA sequences in this sample encode the identical CDR3. This chain joins TRBV5-1 and TRBJ1-4; 9 nucleotides agree with TRBD1. From germline, CDR1 is SGHRS and CDR2 YFSETQ. The CDR3 totals 14 residues. CDR3 sequence reads: CASSFRQGGEKLFF. The DNA of the CDR3 is TGTGCCAGCAGCTTTCGACAGGGGGGTGAAAAACTGTTTTTT.

The table lists this clone with a count of one. The rearrangement links TRBV19 to TRBJ1-2; 12 bases map to TRBD1. This CDR3 is built from 16 residues. Germline loops: CDR1 LNHDA, CDR2 SQIVND (reference sequence). V trimming: 4 bases; J trimming: 8 bases; junction bases outside the gene matches: 11. CDR3 in amino acids: CASSTSGQGASEGYTF. The CDR3 DNA follows: TGTGCCAGTAGTACTTCGGGACAGGGGGCCTCGGAGGGCTACACCTTC. Complete variable domain (other parts from reference TRBV19 and TRBJ1-2): DGGITQSPKYLFRKEGQNVTLSCEQNLNHDAMYWYRQDPGQGLRLIYYSQIVNDFQKGDIAEGYSVSREKKESFPLTVTSAQKNPTAFYLCASSTSGQGASEGYTFGSGTRLTVV.

This CDR3 reads CASSEVTAISPQHF. CDR3 coding DNA: TGTGCCAGCAGTGAAGTAACAGCTATCTCGCCCCAGCATTTT. This chain connects TRBV2 to TRBJ1-5; D is uncertain. CDR3 length: 14 amino acids. Germline CDR1 and CDR2: SNHLY and FYNNEI. Trimming left V 1 base short and J 9 bases short, with 13 bases between.

The rearrangement joins TRBV11-3 to TRBJ2-7, with D perhaps matching TRBD1 (5 bases). Germline V lookup: CDR1 SGHNT, CDR2 YENEEA. The CDR3 is 14 amino acids. V was trimmed by 4 bases and J by 1 base, leaving 11 bases between them. CDR3 nucleotide sequence: TGTGCCAGCAGCTACAGGAATAAGTCCTACGAGCAGTACTTC. Its protein is CASSYRNKSYEQYF.

As DNA, the CDR3 is TGTGCCAGCAGCCCAGGGGGACCCTACGAGCAGTACTTC. This codes for CASSPGGPYEQYF. V is TRBV5-6 and J is TRBJ2-7; TRBD1 matches 7 bases. Germline V lookup: CDR1 SGHDT, CDR2 YYEEEE. Unmatched junction bases numbered 3, after V lost 4 bases and J lost 2 bases. The CDR3 contains 13 residues.

CDR3 region: CASSLGRGNTEAFF. The CDR3 nucleotides read TGTGCCAGCAGCTTGGGAAGAGGGAACACTGAAGCTTTCTTT. The chain has TRBV5-6 and TRBJ1-1; D gene ambiguous. Between the trimmed V and J ends, which lost 0 bases and 1 base, there was a span of 7 bases. Germline assignment: CDR1 SGHDT and CDR2 YYEEEE. The length of the CDR3 is 14 residues.

The rearrangement joins TRBV27 to TRBJ1-2; D gene uncertain. Germline CDR1 MNHEY, CDR2 SMNVEV (reference sequence). This CDR3 region has 16 residues. Trimming removed 6 bases at V and 7 bases at J, with 24 bases between. CDR3 amino acids: CASSPIGKGIGGGYTF. The CDR3 nucleotides are TGTGCCAGCAGCCCCATAGGGAAAGGCATTGGAGGTGGCTACACCTTC.

The chain has TRBV4-1 and TRBJ1-2; tentative D call: TRBD1 (5 bases). CDR1 MGHRA and CDR2 YSYEKL come from the germline V gene. The CDR3 runs to 14 residues. Trimming removed 1 base at V and 8 bases at J, with 14 bases between. In nucleotides, the CDR3 is TGCGCCAGCAGCCAAGGCAGTAGGGGTGCCGGCTACACCTTC. Translating gives CASSQGSRGAGYTF.

The rearrangement uses TRBV5-6 and TRBJ2-5; D may be TRBD1 (6 bases). The CDR3 spans 10 residues. CDR1 and CDR2 from the germline V gene are SGHDT and YYEEEE. In DNA, the CDR3 is TGTAGGGGGTACCAAGAGACCCAGTACTTC. Its translation is CRGYQETQYF.

The chain recombines TRBV5-8 with TRBJ1-2; D gene ambiguous. This CDR3 has 13 residues. Trimming shortened V by 4 bases and J by 0 bases, and 7 bases separated the two germline ends. Germline lookup yields CDR1 SGHTS and CDR2 YDEGEE. The CDR3 protein is CASSPGANYGYTF. The CDR3 nucleotides are TGTGCCAGCAGCCCGGGAGCTAACTATGGCTACACCTTC.